This T cell receptor (beta chain) was observed in a study of blood T cell repertoires in COVID-19. Study context: Researchers got acute and convalescent COVID-19 samples from the United States, Italy and Spain. Sources were T cells, B-cell-depleted T cells, or PBMCs; the material itself was cDNA or gDNA.

CDR3 length: 11 amino acids. Germline CDR1 and CDR2: GTSNPN and SVGIG (reference sequence). V was pared by 7 bases and J by 3 bases, with 10 bases between. Authors' analysis steps: How many nucleated cells were present was estimated from reference gene primer amplification. Only in-frame clones appear in the TCRdb table, and some are missing; sequencing was by immunoSEQ multiplex PCR. V, J and clone size were drawn from that table, and D and trimming were deduced from the DNA. The table includes 250,000 or so clones, about 89% detected once. This clonotype was obtained from a man aged 35-49 years with active or convalescent COVID-19. The specimen sequenced was peripheral blood. The chain couples TRBV30 to TRBJ2-7, with D possibly being TRBD1 (5 bases). CDR3 nucleotides: TGTGCCTCGGAAACAGGCTACGAGCAGTACTTC. Encoded protein: CASETGYEQYF.